The 6 T cell receptor beta chains in this list originate from one sample, sequenced in a study of regulatory T cells in long-lasting Graves disease. CDR3-region Arm-PCR and iRepertoire HTBI primers produced the TCR beta libraries. MiXCR, run by TCRdb on the multiplex PCR reads, gives a single entry per CDR3 protein. The table lists around 500,000 distinct CDR3 sequences, 12% of them singletons. Described time point: newly diagnosed GD, antithyroid drugs for less than 3 months. PBMC-derived RNA was used for the TCR library. These data also formed part of another study, on T cells in Graves' hyperthyroidism and ophthalmopathy.

Sequences were derived from peripheral blood mononuclear cells (PBMCs), sampled at new diagnosis, from a patient treated with antithyroid drugs. These receptors were collected from a woman in her 30s with Graves disease.

This clonotype was counted at least ten times. In DNA form, the CDR3 reads TGTGCCAGCAACTCCCCTGGGGCCAACGTCCTGACTTTC. As protein: CASNSPGANVLTF. The V and J genes are TRBV7-8 and TRBJ2-6; D is ambiguous. V was clipped by 7 bases and J by 2 bases, with 6 bases between them. The CDR3 spans 13 residues. Per germline, CDR1 SGHVS and CDR2 FQNEAQ.

This clonotype was recorded a few times. The chain is built from TRBV5-6 and TRBJ2-7; D uncertain. Per germline, CDR1 SGHDT and CDR2 YYEEEE. CDR3 size: 14 residues. With 5 bases removed from V and 4 bases from J, the gap between germline ends came to 16 bases. In nucleotides, the CDR3 is TGTGCCAGCAGTGTTGGATGGGGTTCGTACGAGCAGTACTTC. As protein: CASSVGWGSYEQYF.

This clonotype was found many times. The V and J genes are TRBV11-2 and TRBJ2-3, with TRBD2 identical over 10 bases. This CDR3 region has 17 residues. The ends lost 5 bases at V and 5 bases at J; junction bases unmatched: 13. In germline, CDR1 is SGHAT, CDR2 FQNNGV. The CDR3 protein is CASSPYWSGRDQDTQYF. The CDR3, as DNA: TGTGCCAGCAGCCCTTATTGGAGCGGGAGGGATCAAGATACGCAGTATTTT.

This clonotype was counted ten times or more. The chain couples TRBV30 to TRBJ1-1, with TRBD1 matching over 8 bases. J lost 5 bases, V lost 3 bases, and 8 bases had no gene match. The CDR3 is 14 residues long. In germline, CDR1 is GTSNPN, CDR2 SVGIG (reference sequence). Here the CDR3 DNA reads TGTGCCTGGAGGAACACAGGGGGATGGACTGAAGCTTTCTTT. Translated, it gives CAWRNTGGWTEAFF. Variable domain in full (rest from reference TRBV30 and TRBJ1-1): SQTIHQWPATLVQPVGSPLSLECTVEGTSNPNLYWYRQAAGRGLQLLFYSVGIGQISSEVPQNLSASRPQDRQFILSSKKLLLSDSGFYLCAWRNTGGWTEAFFGQGTRLTVV.

This chain joins TRBV29-1 and TRBJ2-1, with 10 positions matching TRBD2. CDR3 length: 14 amino acids. Germline assignment: CDR1 SQVTM and CDR2 ANQGSEA. V dropped 4 bases and J dropped 4; count of bases not matched to a gene: 4. DNA of the CDR3: TGCAGCGTTGTGCTAGCGGGAGATTACAATGAGCAGTTCTTC. Its translation is CSVVLAGDYNEQFF.

With regard to this clonotype: This likely came from a read error, as a far larger clone is one base away. The chain employs TRBV2 and TRBJ2-5, with D unclear. The J call could be wrong; TRBJ2-1 is a better fit for the DNA end. CDR1 and CDR2 (germline): SNHLY, FYNNEI. The CDR3 has 14 residues. CDR3 residues: CAGSEAHSIPEQFF. The CDR3 DNA sequence: TGTGCCGGCAGTGAAGCGCACAGTATTCCTGAGCAGTTCTTC.